This record looks at one T cell receptor (beta chain) sequence and its context. Its specificity is unknown. This sample is drawn from a study of beta chain features in type 1 diabetes. Study-level information: About 98,000,000 sorted cells were examined across all samples. Findings of the study overall: In type 1 diabetes patients, VDJ junctions had fewer insertions; deletions at these junctions were more frequent. The influence of HLA type on TCRB rearrangement stayed undetermined.

Losses at the gene ends were 8 bases for V and 0 bases for J; bases not matched to a gene: 5. The CDR3 loop spans 14 amino acids. CDR1 and CDR2 (germline): MDHEN, SYDVKM. Expressed TCRB transcripts were sequenced after all isolated RNA was converted to cDNA. Clones were read by immunoSEQ multiplex PCR, and TCRdb kept only the in-frame ones, dropping some. Of 150,000 or so clones listed, around 50% are singletons. Sample: Tregs from blood. The clonotype originates from a man in his late teens or twenties in good health. The chain joins TRBV28 to TRBJ1-1, with 8 bases matching TRBD1. The CDR3 protein is CASRRGRVNTEAFF. CDR3 bases: TGTGCCAGCCGCAGGGGGCGGGTGAACACTGAAGCTTTCTTT. Variable domain in full (rest from reference TRBV28 and TRBJ1-1): DVKVTQSSRYLVKRTGEKVFLECVQDMDHENMFWYRQDPGLGLRLIYFSYDVKMKEKGDIPEGYSVSREKKERFSLILESASTNQTSMYLCASRRGRVNTEAFFGQGTRLTVV.